Listed below are T cell receptor beta chains from one sample, sequenced in a study of blood T cell repertoires in COVID-19. Clones were sequenced by immunoSEQ multiplex PCR, and TCRdb holds only the in-frame ones, with some missing. The repertoire holds approximately 160,000 clones, with around 74% as singletons. The sample comprised peripheral blood. The receptors come from a woman older than 75 with acute or convalescent COVID-19. Each CDR3 is given with its conserved first and last residue. The order of the fields is D gene, clone size, J gene, V gene, CDR3 protein, CDR3 DNA. A D gene is named only where the DNA matches it firmly. Size is omitted from some rows. Given values are once, few, many or a class for expanded clones.

TRBD2 - TRBJ2-1 TRBV5-4 CASSSGLAGVNEQFF TGTGCCAGCAGCTCTGGACTAGCGGGAGTAAATGAGCAGTTCTTC
TRBD1 - TRBJ1-5 TRBV2 CASSLRDSSTFSSQPQHF TGTGCCAGCAGTCTCCGGGACAGTTCTACTTTTTCATCTCAGCCCCAGCATTTT
TRBD1 - TRBJ1-1 TRBV6-2/TRBV6-3 CASSFLNQDRGTEAFF TGTGCCAGCAGTTTCCTAAATCAGGACAGGGGCACTGAAGCTTTCTTT
- once TRBJ2-1 TRBV7-9 CASSTGTDRGEQFF TGTGCCAGCAGCACCGGGACTGACCGGGGTGAGCAGTTCTTC
- few TRBJ1-6 TRBV4-2 CASSQATVGPLHF TGTGCCAGCAGCCAGGCCACAGTGGGCCCCCTCCACTTT
- - TRBJ2-1 TRBV19 CASSAVRPRGNEQFF TGTGCCAGTAGCGCTGTTCGCCCTAGAGGAAATGAGCAGTTCTTC
TRBD1 - TRBJ1-1 TRBV5-4 CASSSATGGNTEAFF TGTGCCAGCAGCTCAGCGACAGGGGGGAACACTGAAGCTTTCTTT
TRBD1 - TRBJ2-6 TRBV2 CASSDSGQGFSGANVLTF TGTGCCAGCAGTGATTCGGGACAGGGGTTTTCTGGGGCCAACGTCCTGACTTTC
TRBD1 - TRBJ1-2 TRBV18 CASSPDRGNGYTF TGTGCCAGCTCACCGGACAGGGGGAATGGCTACACCTTC
TRBD1 few TRBJ1-4 TRBV14 CASSRAGGDEKLFF TGTGCCAGCAGCCGCGCAGGGGGCGATGAAAAACTGTTTTTT
- - TRBJ2-1 TRBV12-3/TRBV12-4 CASSLYREQFF TGTGCCAGCAGTTTATATAGAGAACAGTTCTTC
TRBD1 - TRBJ1-2 TRBV5-5 CASSRDRASFTGYTF TGTGCCAGCAGCCGCGACAGGGCGAGTTTCACTGGCTACACCTTC
- once TRBJ1-6 TRBV3-1/TRBV3-2 CASSQRDSNSPLHF TGTGCCAGCAGCCAACGAGACAGTAATTCACCCCTCCACTTT
TRBD2 - TRBJ2-3 TRBV27 CASIKRERLAGASDTQYF TGTGCCAGCATTAAGCGGGAAAGACTAGCGGGGGCGTCAGATACGCAGTATTTT